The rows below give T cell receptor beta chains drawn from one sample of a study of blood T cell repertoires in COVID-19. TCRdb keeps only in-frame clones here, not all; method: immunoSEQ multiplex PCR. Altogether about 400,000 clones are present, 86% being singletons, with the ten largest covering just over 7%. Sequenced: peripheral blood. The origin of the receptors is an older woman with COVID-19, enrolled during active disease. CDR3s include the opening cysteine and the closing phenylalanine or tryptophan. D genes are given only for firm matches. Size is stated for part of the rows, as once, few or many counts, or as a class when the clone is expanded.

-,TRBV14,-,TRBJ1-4,TGTGCCAGCAGCCAATCGTGGCAGGGGAATGAAAAACTGTTTTTT,CASSQSWQGNEKLFF
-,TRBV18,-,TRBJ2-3,TGTGCCAGCTCACCTCCCCTCACAGATACGCAGTATTTT,CASSPPLTDTQYF
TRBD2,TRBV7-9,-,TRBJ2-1,TGTGCCAGCAGCCCGAGGACTAGCGCCCACAATGAGCAGTTCTTC,CASSPRTSAHNEQFF
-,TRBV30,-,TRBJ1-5,TGTGCCTGGAGTCTCAGGGGAGGGAGCAATCAGCCCCAGCATTTT,CAWSLRGGSNQPQHF
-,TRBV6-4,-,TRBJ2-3,TGTGCCAGCAGTGAGCGCTCGCTCTCCTGGGATACGCAGTATTTT,CASSERSLSWDTQYF
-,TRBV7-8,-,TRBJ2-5,TGTGCCAGCAGTATAGGAACAACAGAAGAGACCCAGTACTTC,CASSIGTTEETQYF
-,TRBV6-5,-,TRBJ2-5,TGTGCCAGCAGTCCCCCCCGGTTTGGAGAGACCCAGTACTTC,CASSPPRFGETQYF
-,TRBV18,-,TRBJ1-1,TGTGCCAGCTCACCAGTCGGACAGTTTGGCCAAGAGGCTTTCTTT,CASSPVGQFGQEAFF
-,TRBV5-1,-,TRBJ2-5,TGCGCCAGCAGCTTGGGACTCCAAGAGACCCAGTACTTC,CASSLGLQETQYF
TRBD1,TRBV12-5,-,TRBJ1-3,TGTGCTAGTGGTTTGGGACAGGGATACACCATATATTTT,CASGLGQGYTIYF
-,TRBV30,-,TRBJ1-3,TGTGCTTTTACATCCAGGGGTGTGCGGGGAAACACCATATATTTT,CAFTSRGVRGNTIYF
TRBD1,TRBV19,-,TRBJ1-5,TGTGCCAGTAAGGGAGACAGGGGGCGCGGGGACAATCAGCCCCAGCATTTT,CASKGDRGRGDNQPQHF
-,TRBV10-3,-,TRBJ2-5,TGTGCCATCAGGGATGGACAGCACCAAGAGACCCAGTACTTC,CAIRDGQHQETQYF
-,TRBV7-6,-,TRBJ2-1,TGTGCCAGCAGCTTACCGGGATCTGCCACCGACAATGAGCAGTTCTTC,CASSLPGSATDNEQFF
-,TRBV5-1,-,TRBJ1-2,TGCGCCAGCAGCTCAAAACAGGGAATAAATTATTTCGTAGAGGGCTACACCTTC,CASSSKQGINYFVEGYTF
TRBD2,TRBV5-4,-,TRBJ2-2,TGTGCCAGCAGCAGGACTAGCGGGGGTGGCACCGGGGAGCTGTTTTTT,CASSRTSGGGTGELFF
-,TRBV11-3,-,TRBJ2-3,TGTGCCAGCAGCTTGGGGCTTCCACTTATGGATACGCAGTATTTT,CASSLGLPLMDTQYF
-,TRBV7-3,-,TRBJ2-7,TGTGCCAGCAGCTTATGGTCCGGGTTAGAGTACGAGCAGTACTTC,CASSLWSGLEYEQYF
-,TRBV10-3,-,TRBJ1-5,TGTGCCATCAGTGACAGTAATAGCAATCAGCCCCAGCATTTT,CAISDSNSNQPQHF
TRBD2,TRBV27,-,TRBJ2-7,TGTGCCAGCAGTTTATCGGGATCGGGGCGGGGGGACTCCTACGAGCAGTACTTC,CASSLSGSGRGDSYEQYF
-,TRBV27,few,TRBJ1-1,TGTGCCAGCAGTTTAGGCACAGCGAACACTGAAGCTTTCTTT,CASSLGTANTEAFF
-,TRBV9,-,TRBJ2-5,TGTGCCAGCAGTGAAACAGGGGGAGGGAGGGAGACCCAGTACTTC,CASSETGGGRETQYF
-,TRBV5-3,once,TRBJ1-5,TGTGCCAGAAGCTTGGACAGGGATCAGCCCCAGCATTTT,CARSLDRDQPQHF
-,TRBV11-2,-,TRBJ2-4,TGTGCCAGCAGCTTAGATCAGGTTGGGAGGCCCAAAAACATTCAGTACTTC,CASSLDQVGRPKNIQYF
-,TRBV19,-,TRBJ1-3,TGTGCCAGTAGTTTCCGGACACCTACCACCGGGATATATTTT,CASSFRTPTTGIYF
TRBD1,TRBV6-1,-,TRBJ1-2,TGTGCCAGCAGTGAACAGGGGGCCCAGGGTACCCATGGCTACACCTTC,CASSEQGAQGTHGYTF
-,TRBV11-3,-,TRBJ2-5,TGTGCCAGCAGCTTTGGGGACTTACCCCAAGAGACCCAGTACTTC,CASSFGDLPQETQYF
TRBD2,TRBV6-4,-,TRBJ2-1,TGTGCCAGCAGTGACGGTAGCGGGGGGGCCGAAAAGCAGTTCTTC,CASSDGSGGAEKQFF
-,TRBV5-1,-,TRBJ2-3,TGCGCCAGCAGCTTGGCGGGGGGCTTCGCAGATACGCAGTATTTT,CASSLAGGFADTQYF
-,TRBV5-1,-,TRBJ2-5,TGCGCCAGCAGCTTGGAGGTTGGCGGCGGGGCCCAGTACTTC,CASSLEVGGGAQYF
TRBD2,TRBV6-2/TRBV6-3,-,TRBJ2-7,TGTGCCAGCAGTTATTGGGCGGGGGGACCTACCTACGAGCAGTACTTC,CASSYWAGGPTYEQYF
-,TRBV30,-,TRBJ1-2,TGTGCCACACGTAAAGGGGCGGCAGGGCTAAACTATGGCTACACCTTC,CATRKGAAGLNYGYTF
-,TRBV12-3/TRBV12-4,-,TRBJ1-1,TGTGCCAGCAATAACAGGGTTGAAGCTTTCTTT,CASNNRVEAFF
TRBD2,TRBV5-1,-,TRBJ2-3,TGCGCCAGCAGCACCACTAGCGGGGGGGCAGATACGCAGTATTTT,CASSTTSGGADTQYF
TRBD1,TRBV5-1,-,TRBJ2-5,TGCGCCAGCAGCTCGGGACAGGCCCGGGTTAGGGCCCAGTACTTC,CASSSGQARVRAQYF
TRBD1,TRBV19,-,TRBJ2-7,TGTGCCAGTAGTCGCCGTCCCGGGACAGGGACAGAGGTCTACGAGCAGTACTTC,CASSRRPGTGTEVYEQYF
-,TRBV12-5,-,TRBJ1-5,TGTGCTAGTGGTTTGGAGAGAGGGCCGCCCCAGCATTTT,CASGLERGPPQHF
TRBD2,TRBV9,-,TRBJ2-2,TGTGCCAGCAGCGTAGCCGGGACTAGCGTTGGTATCGTATCCGGGGAGCTGTTTTTT,CASSVAGTSVGIVSGELFF
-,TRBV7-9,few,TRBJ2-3,TGTGCCAGCAGCGCTCTCACCTCGACAGACTTGGGCACAGATACGCAGTATTTT,CASSALTSTDLGTDTQYF
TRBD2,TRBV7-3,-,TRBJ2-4,TGTGCCAGCAGCTTAAAGGTCCGCCCGGGGGGGCCCCGAAACATTCAGTACTTC,CASSLKVRPGGPRNIQYF
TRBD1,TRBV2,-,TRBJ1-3,TGTGCCAGCCTATCCCCGCCGATTGACAGGGGGGGTATTGGAAACACCATATATTTT,CASLSPPIDRGGIGNTIYF
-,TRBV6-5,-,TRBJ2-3,TGTGCCAGCAGTTATTACCATGCGGGGAGCACAGATACGCAGTATTTT,CASSYYHAGSTDTQYF
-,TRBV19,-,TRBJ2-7,TGTGCCAGTAGTCTAAGGACAGATCTGAGGGGTGAGCAGTACTTC,CASSLRTDLRGEQYF
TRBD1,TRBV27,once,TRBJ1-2,TGTGCCAGCAGTTTAGGCCAGGGGGCGGGCGGCTACACCTTC,CASSLGQGAGGYTF
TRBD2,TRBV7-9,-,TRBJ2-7,TGTGCCAGCAGCTTTCTAGCGGGGGACGAGCAGTACTTC,CASSFLAGDEQYF
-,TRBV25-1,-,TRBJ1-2,TGTGCCAGCAAAGGGGGGGCGTTTGGCTACACCTTC,CASKGGAFGYTF
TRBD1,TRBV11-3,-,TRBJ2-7,TGTGCCAGCAGCTTACGACAGGGGATGGGGGAGCAGTACTTC,CASSLRQGMGEQYF
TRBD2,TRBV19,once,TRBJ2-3,TGTGCCAGTAGCTTCGGGGGGGCCTTGACAGATACGCAGTATTTT,CASSFGGALTDTQYF
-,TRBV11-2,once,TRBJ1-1,TGTGCCAGCAGCTTTCTTGGGGGGGAAGACACTGAAGCTTTCTTT,CASSFLGGEDTEAFF
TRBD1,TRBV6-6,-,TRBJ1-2,TGTGCCAGCAGTAGGGAGCCGGACAGGGTCAACTATGGCTACACCTTC,CASSREPDRVNYGYTF
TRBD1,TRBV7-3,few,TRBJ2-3,TGTGCCAGCAGCTTACTGGGGACAGGGGATACGCAGTATTTT,CASSLLGTGDTQYF
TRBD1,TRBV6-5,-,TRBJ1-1,TGTGCCAGCAGTTACTCCTCAGACAGGGGCCACACTGAAGCTTTCTTT,CASSYSSDRGHTEAFF
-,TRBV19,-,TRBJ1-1,TGTGCCAGTAGTCCCCACAGACCGATGAACACTGAAGCTTTCTTT,CASSPHRPMNTEAFF
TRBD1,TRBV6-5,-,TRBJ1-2,TGTGCCAGCAGTATATATCAGGGGGCTTATGGCTACACCTTC,CASSIYQGAYGYTF
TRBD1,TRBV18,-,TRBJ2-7,TGTGCCAGCTCCTATGGACAGGCTCGATCCTACGAGCAGTACTTC,CASSYGQARSYEQYF